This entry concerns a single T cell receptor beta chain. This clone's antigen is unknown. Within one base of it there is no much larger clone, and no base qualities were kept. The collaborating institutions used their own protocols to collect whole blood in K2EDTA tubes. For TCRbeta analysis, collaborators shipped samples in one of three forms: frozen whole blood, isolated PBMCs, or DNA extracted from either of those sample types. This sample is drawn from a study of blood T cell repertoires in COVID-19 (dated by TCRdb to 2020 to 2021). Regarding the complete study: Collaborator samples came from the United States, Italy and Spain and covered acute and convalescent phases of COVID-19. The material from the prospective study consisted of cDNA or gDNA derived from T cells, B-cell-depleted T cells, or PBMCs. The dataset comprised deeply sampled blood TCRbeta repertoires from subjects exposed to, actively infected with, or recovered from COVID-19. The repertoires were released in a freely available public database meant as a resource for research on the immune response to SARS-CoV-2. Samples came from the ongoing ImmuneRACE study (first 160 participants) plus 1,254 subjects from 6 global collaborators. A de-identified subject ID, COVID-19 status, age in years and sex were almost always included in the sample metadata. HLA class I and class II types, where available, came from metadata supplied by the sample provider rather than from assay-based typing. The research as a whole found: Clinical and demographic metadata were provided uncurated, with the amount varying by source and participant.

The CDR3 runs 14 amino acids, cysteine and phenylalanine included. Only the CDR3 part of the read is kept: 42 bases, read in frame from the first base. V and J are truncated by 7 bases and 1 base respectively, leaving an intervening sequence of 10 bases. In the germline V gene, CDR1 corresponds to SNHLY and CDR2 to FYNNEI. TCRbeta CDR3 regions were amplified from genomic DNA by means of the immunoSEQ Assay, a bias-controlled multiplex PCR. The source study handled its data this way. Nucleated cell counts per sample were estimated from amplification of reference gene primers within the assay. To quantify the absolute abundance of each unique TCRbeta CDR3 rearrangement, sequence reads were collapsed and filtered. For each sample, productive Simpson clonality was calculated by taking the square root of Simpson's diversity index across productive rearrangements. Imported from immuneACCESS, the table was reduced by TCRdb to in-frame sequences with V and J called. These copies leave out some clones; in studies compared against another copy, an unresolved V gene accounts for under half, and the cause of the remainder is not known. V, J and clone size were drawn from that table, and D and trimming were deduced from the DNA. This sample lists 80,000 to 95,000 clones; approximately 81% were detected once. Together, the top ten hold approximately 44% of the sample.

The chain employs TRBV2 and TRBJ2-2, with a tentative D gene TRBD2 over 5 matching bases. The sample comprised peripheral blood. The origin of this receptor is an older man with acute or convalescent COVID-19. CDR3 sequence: CASNGGLNTGELFF. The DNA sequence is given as TGTGCCAGCAATGGAGGCCTGAACACCGGGGAGCTGTTTTTT.